A selection of T cell receptor beta chains follows, all from one sample in a study of shared clonotypes between healthy human individuals. Some clones are missing from TCRdb's copy, which holds only in-frame ones; the method was immunoSEQ multiplex PCR. The sample contains approximately 1,000,000 clones, 75% to 80% of which appear only once. Material for sequencing was memory CD4+ T cells from PBMCs. All receptors derive from a man between 18 and 29 years old in good health. Some clones in this sample may be carry-over from other donors' samples. CDR3s include the opening cysteine and the closing phenylalanine or tryptophan. Fields, in order: J gene, D gene, CDR3 length, V gene, clone size, CDR3 DNA, CDR3 protein. The D gene is left open where the match is weak. Some rows have no size entry. The others give once, few or many, or a class for an expanded clone.

J: TRBJ1-4; D: .; length: 17; V: TRBV5-4; size: few; DNA: TGTGCCAGCAGCTTGGCTAGGGGAAGGCCAACTAATGAAAAACTGTTTTTT; CDR3: CASSLARGRPTNEKLFF
J: TRBJ1-2; D: .; length: 14; V: TRBV7-2; size: .; DNA: TGTGCCAGCAGCTGGGCCGGGCCTAACTATGGCTACACCTTC; CDR3: CASSWAGPNYGYTF
J: TRBJ2-5; D: .; length: 17; V: TRBV9; size: .; DNA: TGTGCCAGCAGCCTAACGGCGAATAGACAGTACCAAGAGACCCAGTACTTC; CDR3: CASSLTANRQYQETQYF
J: TRBJ2-2; D: .; length: 17; V: TRBV5-8; size: .; DNA: TGTGCCAGCAGTACCTACAGGGGGGGTGTCAGGCCCGGGGAGCTGTTTTTT; CDR3: CASSTYRGGVRPGELFF
J: TRBJ1-5; D: .; length: 16; V: TRBV18; size: .; DNA: TGTGCCAGCTCACCACAGTCTCGGGACACCAATCAGCCCCAGCATTTT; CDR3: CASSPQSRDTNQPQHF
J: TRBJ2-5; D: .; length: 16; V: TRBV5-1; size: .; DNA: TGCGCCAGCAGCTTGGCCGTAGGGGCCGGTGGGGAGACCCAGTACTTC; CDR3: CASSLAVGAGGETQYF
J: TRBJ1-2; D: .; length: 16; V: TRBV7-9; size: few; DNA: TGTGCCAGCAGCCGCCCAAGTTCGGGACACCAGTGGGGCTACACCTTC; CDR3: CASSRPSSGHQWGYTF
J: TRBJ2-7; D: .; length: 15; V: TRBV7-9; size: .; DNA: TGTGCCAGCAGCTTAGAAGGGGCGGGCTCCTACGAGCAGTACTTC; CDR3: CASSLEGAGSYEQYF
J: TRBJ1-1; D: TRBD1; length: 15; V: TRBV5-1; size: .; DNA: TGCGCCAGCAGCTTGCTTGGGACAGGGGTCTCTGAAGCTTTCTTT; CDR3: CASSLLGTGVSEAFF
J: TRBJ1-2; D: .; length: 15; V: TRBV7-2; size: .; DNA: TGTGCCAGCAGCTTAGTTGGGTCCCTCGAAGTTGGCTACACCTTC; CDR3: CASSLVGSLEVGYTF
J: TRBJ1-3; D: .; length: 14; V: TRBV28; size: .; DNA: TGTGCCAGCACTCCCCATAGGGCTGGAAACACCATATATTTT; CDR3: CASTPHRAGNTIYF
J: TRBJ2-5; D: .; length: 15; V: TRBV5-1; size: .; DNA: TGCGCCAGCAGCCCTCCCTTTGGGGGCCCGGAGACCCAGTACTTC; CDR3: CASSPPFGGPETQYF
J: TRBJ2-1; D: .; length: 14; V: TRBV2; size: few; DNA: TGTGCCAGCAGCCGGGAAGGGGTAGGCAATGAGCAGTTCTTC; CDR3: CASSREGVGNEQFF
J: TRBJ1-2; D: .; length: 14; V: TRBV7-8; size: .; DNA: TGTGCCAGCAGCCCCAACCCCCGTGGTGGGGGCTACACCTTC; CDR3: CASSPNPRGGGYTF
J: TRBJ2-3; D: .; length: 16; V: TRBV6-4; size: .; DNA: TGTGCCAGCAGCCGCCTGGGGGGCAGAGCACCAGATACGCAGTATTTT; CDR3: CASSRLGGRAPDTQYF
J: TRBJ2-4; D: .; length: 15; V: TRBV28; size: .; DNA: TGTGCCAGCAGTTTCCGGTCCCCCCCTCAAAACATTCAGTACTTC; CDR3: CASSFRSPPQNIQYF
J: TRBJ1-1; D: .; length: 17; V: TRBV28; size: .; DNA: TGTGCCAGCAGTTTAATCCGGGGCAGCTCTTTGCACACTGAAGCTTTCTTT; CDR3: CASSLIRGSSLHTEAFF
J: TRBJ1-1; D: .; length: 14; V: TRBV19; size: .; DNA: TGTGCCAGTAGTATACAAAGGACGGGCACTGAAGCTTTCTTT; CDR3: CASSIQRTGTEAFF
J: TRBJ2-7; D: TRBD2; length: 16; V: TRBV9; size: .; DNA: TGTGCCAGCAGCGTAGAGAGTTCCAGCGGGAGGAACGAGCAGTACTTC; CDR3: CASSVESSSGRNEQYF
J: TRBJ2-3; D: .; length: 16; V: TRBV5-1; size: .; DNA: TGCGCCAGCAGCTTGGACGCCAGTACTAGCACAGATACGCAGTATTTT; CDR3: CASSLDASTSTDTQYF
J: TRBJ2-3; D: .; length: 14; V: TRBV2; size: .; DNA: TGTGCCAGCAGGCTGAGCGGGAGCACAGATACGCAGTATTTT; CDR3: CASRLSGSTDTQYF
J: TRBJ1-1; D: .; length: 13; V: TRBV5-1; size: few; DNA: TGCGCCAGCAGCTTGGATTGGAACACTGAAGCTTTCTTT; CDR3: CASSLDWNTEAFF
J: TRBJ1-5; D: TRBD1; length: 14; V: TRBV5-1; size: .; DNA: TGCGCCAGCAGCTCGGGGACAGGAAATCAGCCCCAGCATTTT; CDR3: CASSSGTGNQPQHF
J: TRBJ2-2; D: .; length: 15; V: TRBV6-4; size: .; DNA: TGTGCCAGCACCTTTCCGGGACCCCTAACCGGGGAGCTGTTTTTT; CDR3: CASTFPGPLTGELFF
J: TRBJ2-7; D: TRBD1; length: 14; V: TRBV5-1; size: .; DNA: TGCGCCAGCAGCCCGGACAGGGGTGTAGGCGAGCAGTACTTC; CDR3: CASSPDRGVGEQYF
J: TRBJ2-1; D: .; length: 15; V: TRBV30; size: .; DNA: TGTGCCTGGACCCAACGAGGGACACTCTACAATGAGCAGTTCTTC; CDR3: CAWTQRGTLYNEQFF
J: TRBJ2-5; D: TRBD1; length: 15; V: TRBV28; size: .; DNA: TGTGCCAGCAGTTCTCCGGGACAGACACAAGAGACCCAGTACTTC; CDR3: CASSSPGQTQETQYF
J: TRBJ2-7; D: .; length: 16; V: TRBV5-6; size: .; DNA: TGTGCCAGCTCCCGGAGGGGGCCCAGGCCCACCTACGAGCAGTACTTC; CDR3: CASSRRGPRPTYEQYF
J: TRBJ2-6; D: .; length: 13; V: TRBV5-1; size: .; DNA: TGCGCCACCGCCCCCTCTGGGGCCAACGTCCTGACTTTC; CDR3: CATAPSGANVLTF
J: TRBJ2-5; D: .; length: 16; V: TRBV5-1; size: .; DNA: TGCGCCAGCAGCGTGGGAATCGGACGGACGGAAGAGACCCAGTACTTC; CDR3: CASSVGIGRTEETQYF
J: TRBJ1-3; D: .; length: 15; V: TRBV6-5; size: few; DNA: TGTGCCAGCAGTTACTCGCCGGGCCGGGGAAACACCATATATTTT; CDR3: CASSYSPGRGNTIYF
J: TRBJ2-4; D: .; length: 13; V: TRBV7-2; size: .; DNA: TGTGCCAGCAGCTTAGGGTTACACAACATTCAGTACTTC; CDR3: CASSLGLHNIQYF
J: TRBJ2-1; D: TRBD1; length: 17; V: TRBV7-2; size: .; DNA: TGTGCCAGCAGCTTAGCGACGACAGGGGTTGCCTACAATGAGCAGTTCTTC; CDR3: CASSLATTGVAYNEQFF
J: TRBJ2-2; D: .; length: 13; V: TRBV5-6; size: .; DNA: TGTGCCAGCAGCGTAGTGTTGCGCGGGGAGCTGTTTTTT; CDR3: CASSVVLRGELFF
J: TRBJ1-1; D: TRBD1; length: 14; V: TRBV6-1; size: .; DNA: TGTGCCAGCCCCCCGGACAGGGGGAACACTGAAGCTTTCTTT; CDR3: CASPPDRGNTEAFF
J: TRBJ1-2; D: .; length: 13; V: TRBV6-1; size: .; DNA: TGTGCCAGCGCGCCTCCCCATAACGATGGCTACACCTTC; CDR3: CASAPPHNDGYTF
J: TRBJ1-2; D: TRBD1; length: 12; V: TRBV2; size: .; DNA: TGTGCCAGCAGGCCAGGGGGCGTCGGCTACACCTTC; CDR3: CASRPGGVGYTF
J: TRBJ2-3; D: TRBD2; length: 18; V: TRBV9; size: .; DNA: TGTGCCAGCAGCGTAGAGGGTAGGAGCGGGAGGGGGACAGATACGCAGTATTTT; CDR3: CASSVEGRSGRGTDTQYF
J: TRBJ2-1; D: TRBD2; length: 14; V: TRBV25-1; size: .; DNA: TGTGCCAGCAGGACTAGCGGAATAAACAATGAGCAGTTCTTC; CDR3: CASRTSGINNEQFF
J: TRBJ2-7; D: TRBD2; length: 15; V: TRBV6-5; size: .; DNA: TGTGCCAGCAGTTATGGGACTAGCGGACCCTACGAGCAGTACTTC; CDR3: CASSYGTSGPYEQYF
J: TRBJ2-3; D: .; length: 14; V: TRBV19; size: few; DNA: TGTGCCAGTAGTCCATCCCCTAGCACAGATACGCAGTATTTT; CDR3: CASSPSPSTDTQYF
J: TRBJ1-1; D: .; length: 15; V: TRBV28; size: .; DNA: TGTGCCAGCAGTTCCCGGGGTTTCTCGTTGTCTGAAGCTTTCTTT; CDR3: CASSSRGFSLSEAFF
J: TRBJ2-2; D: TRBD1; length: 15; V: TRBV5-1; size: few; DNA: TGCGCCAGCAGGTCCCCAGGGGGCCAAACCGGGGAGCTGTTTTTT; CDR3: CASRSPGGQTGELFF
J: TRBJ1-3; D: .; length: 17; V: TRBV7-9; size: .; DNA: TGTGCCAGCAGTCGGGGGGAGACTTCTGCCTCTGGAAACACCATATATTTT; CDR3: CASSRGETSASGNTIYF
J: TRBJ2-1; D: TRBD2; length: 16; V: TRBV5-1; size: .; DNA: TGCGCCAGCAGCTTGACCCTAGCGGGAGGGCCCAATGAGCAGTTCTTC; CDR3: CASSLTLAGGPNEQFF
J: TRBJ1-2; D: .; length: 18; V: TRBV7-2; size: few; DNA: TGTGCCAGCAGCCGGGCTCGCGGCAGGGGAACATCTAACTATGGCTACACCTTC; CDR3: CASSRARGRGTSNYGYTF
J: TRBJ2-7; D: .; length: 13; V: TRBV6-6; size: .; DNA: TGTGCCAGCAGTTACTCGAAGGTCTACGAGCAGTACTTC; CDR3: CASSYSKVYEQYF
J: TRBJ2-1; D: .; length: 13; V: TRBV14; size: .; DNA: TGTGCCAGCAGCCAAGGAGAGTTACGAGGCCCGGTCTTC; CDR3: CASSQGELRGPVF
J: TRBJ1-1; D: .; length: 16; V: TRBV18; size: .; DNA: TGTGCCAGCTCTCAATACGCATACGCGGGGAACACTGAAGCTTTCTTT; CDR3: CASSQYAYAGNTEAFF